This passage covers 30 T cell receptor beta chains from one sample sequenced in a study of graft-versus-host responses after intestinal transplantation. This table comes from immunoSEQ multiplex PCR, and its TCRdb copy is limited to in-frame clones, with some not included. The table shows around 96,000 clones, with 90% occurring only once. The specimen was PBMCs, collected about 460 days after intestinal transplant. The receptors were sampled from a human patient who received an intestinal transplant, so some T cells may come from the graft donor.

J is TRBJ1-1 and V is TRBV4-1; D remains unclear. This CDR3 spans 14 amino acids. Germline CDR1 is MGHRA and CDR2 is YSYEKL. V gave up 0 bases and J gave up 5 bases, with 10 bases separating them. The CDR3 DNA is TGCGCCAGCAGCCAAGATTTAACACCAACTGAAGCTTTCTTT. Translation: CASSQDLTPTEAFF.

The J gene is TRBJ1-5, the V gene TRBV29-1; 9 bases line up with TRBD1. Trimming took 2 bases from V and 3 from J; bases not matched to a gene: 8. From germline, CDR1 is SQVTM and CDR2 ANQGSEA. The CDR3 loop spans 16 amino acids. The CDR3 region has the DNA TGCAGCGTTGAACTACTAACAGGGGGCCCCAATCAGCCCCAGCATTTT. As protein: CSVELLTGGPNQPQHF.

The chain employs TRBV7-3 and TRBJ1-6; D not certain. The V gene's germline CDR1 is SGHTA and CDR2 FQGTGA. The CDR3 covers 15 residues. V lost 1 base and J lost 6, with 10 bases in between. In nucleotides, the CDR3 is TGTGCCAGCAGCTTAAACGGTCCGCCTAATTCACCCCTCCACTTT. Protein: CASSLNGPPNSPLHF.

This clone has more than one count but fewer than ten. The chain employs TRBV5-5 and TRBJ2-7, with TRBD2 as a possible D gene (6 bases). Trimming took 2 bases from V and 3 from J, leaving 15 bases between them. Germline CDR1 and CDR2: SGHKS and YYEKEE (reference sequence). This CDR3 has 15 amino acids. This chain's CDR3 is CASSLGWGSGYEQYF. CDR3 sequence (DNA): TGTGCCAGCAGCTTAGGGTGGGGTAGCGGCTACGAGCAGTACTTC.

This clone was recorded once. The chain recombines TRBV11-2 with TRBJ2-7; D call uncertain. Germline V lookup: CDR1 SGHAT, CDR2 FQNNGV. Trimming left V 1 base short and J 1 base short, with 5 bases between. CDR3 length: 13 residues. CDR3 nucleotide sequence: TGTGCCAGCAGCTTAGCCGGATCCTACGAGCAGTACTTC. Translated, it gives CASSLAGSYEQYF.

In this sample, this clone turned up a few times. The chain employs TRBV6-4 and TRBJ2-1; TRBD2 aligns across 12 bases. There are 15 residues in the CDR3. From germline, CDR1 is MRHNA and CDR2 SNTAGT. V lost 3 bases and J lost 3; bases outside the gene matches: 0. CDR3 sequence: CASSETSGGYNEQFF. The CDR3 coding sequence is TGTGCCAGCAGTGAGACTAGCGGGGGCTACAATGAGCAGTTCTTC.

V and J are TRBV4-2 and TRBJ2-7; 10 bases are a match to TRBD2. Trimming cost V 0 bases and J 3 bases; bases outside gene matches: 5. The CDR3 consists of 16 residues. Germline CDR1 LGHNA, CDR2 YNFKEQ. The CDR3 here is CASSQDRLAGYYEQYF. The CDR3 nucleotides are TGTGCCAGCAGCCAAGATCGACTAGCGGGCTACTACGAGCAGTACTTC.

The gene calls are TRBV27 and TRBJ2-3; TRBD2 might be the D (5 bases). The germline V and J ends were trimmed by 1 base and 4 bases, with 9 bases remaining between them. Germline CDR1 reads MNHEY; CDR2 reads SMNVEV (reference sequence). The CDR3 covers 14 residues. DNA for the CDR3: TGTGCCAGCAGTTTATATGGGGAGCCAGATACGCAGTATTTT. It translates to CASSLYGEPDTQYF.

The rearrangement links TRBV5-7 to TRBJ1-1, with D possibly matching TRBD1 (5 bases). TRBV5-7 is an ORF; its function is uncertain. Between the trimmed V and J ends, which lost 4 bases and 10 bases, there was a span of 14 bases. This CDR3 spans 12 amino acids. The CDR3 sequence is CASSPGMGGAFF. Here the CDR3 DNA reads TGTGCCAGCAGCCCCGGCATGGGGGGAGCTTTCTTT.

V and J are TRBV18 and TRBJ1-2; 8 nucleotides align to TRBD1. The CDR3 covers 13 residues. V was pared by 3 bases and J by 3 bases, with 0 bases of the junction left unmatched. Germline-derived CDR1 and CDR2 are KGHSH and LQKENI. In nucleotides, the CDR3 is TGTGCCAGCTCACCGGGACAGGACTATGGCTACACCTTC. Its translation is CASSPGQDYGYTF.

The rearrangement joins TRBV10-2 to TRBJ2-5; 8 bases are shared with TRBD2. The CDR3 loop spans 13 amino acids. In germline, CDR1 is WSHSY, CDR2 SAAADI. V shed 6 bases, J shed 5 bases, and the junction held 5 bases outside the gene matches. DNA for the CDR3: TGCGCCAGCAGCGGACTAGCATGGGAGACCCAGTACTTC. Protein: CASSGLAWETQYF.

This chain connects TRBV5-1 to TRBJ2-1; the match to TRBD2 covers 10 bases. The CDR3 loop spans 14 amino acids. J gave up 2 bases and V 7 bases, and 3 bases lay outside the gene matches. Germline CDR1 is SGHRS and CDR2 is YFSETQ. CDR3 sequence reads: CASFSGGPYNEQFF. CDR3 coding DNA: TGCGCCAGCTTTAGCGGGGGGCCCTACAATGAGCAGTTCTTC.

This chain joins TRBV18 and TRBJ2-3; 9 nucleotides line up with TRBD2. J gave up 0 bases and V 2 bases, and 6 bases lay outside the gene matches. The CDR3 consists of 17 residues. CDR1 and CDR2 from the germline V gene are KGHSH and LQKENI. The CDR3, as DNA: TGTGCCAGCTCACCAAAGGCTAGCGGGGCCAGCACAGATACGCAGTATTTT. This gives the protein CASSPKASGASTDTQYF. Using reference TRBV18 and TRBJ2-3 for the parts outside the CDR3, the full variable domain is NAGVMQNPRHLVRRRGQEARLRCSPMKGHSHVYWYRQLPEEGLKFMVYLQKENIIDESGMPKERFSAEFPKEGPSILRIQQVVRGDSAAYFCASSPKASGASTDTQYFGPGTRLTVL.

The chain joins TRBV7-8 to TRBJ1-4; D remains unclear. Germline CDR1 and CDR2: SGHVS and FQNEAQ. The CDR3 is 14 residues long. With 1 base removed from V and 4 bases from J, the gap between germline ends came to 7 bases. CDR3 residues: CASSLGGFNEKLFF. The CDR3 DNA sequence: TGTGCCAGCAGCTTAGGAGGGTTTAATGAAAAACTGTTTTTT.

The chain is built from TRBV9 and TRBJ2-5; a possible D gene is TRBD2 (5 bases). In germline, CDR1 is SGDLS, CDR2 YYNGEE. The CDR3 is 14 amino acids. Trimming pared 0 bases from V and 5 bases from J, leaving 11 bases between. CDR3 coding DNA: TGTGCCAGCAGCGTAGGAGGGTCGGGGGAGACCCAGTACTTC. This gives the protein CASSVGGSGETQYF.

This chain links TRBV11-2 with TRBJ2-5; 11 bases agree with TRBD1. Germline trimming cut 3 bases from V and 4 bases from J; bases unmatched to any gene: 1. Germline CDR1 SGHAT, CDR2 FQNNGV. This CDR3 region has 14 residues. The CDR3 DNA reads TGTGCCAGCAGCTTCGGGACAGGGGGAGAGACCCAGTACTTC. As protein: CASSFGTGGETQYF.

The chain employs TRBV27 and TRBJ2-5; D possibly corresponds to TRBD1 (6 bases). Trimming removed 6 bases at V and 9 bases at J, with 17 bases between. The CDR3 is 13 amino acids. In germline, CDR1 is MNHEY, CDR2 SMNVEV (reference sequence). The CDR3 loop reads CASSPKQGRSQYF. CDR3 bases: TGTGCCAGCAGCCCGAAACAGGGCCGGTCCCAGTACTTC.

The CDR3 DNA reads as TGTGCCAGCAGCCGGACAGGGGCTGAAGCTTTCTTT. Its translation is CASSRTGAEAFF. The V gene is TRBV6-1, the J gene TRBJ1-1, with 9 positions matching TRBD1. This CDR3 region has 12 residues. Germline CDR1 reads MNHNS; CDR2 reads SASEGT. V lost 6 bases, J lost 6 bases, and 2 bases stayed unmatched.

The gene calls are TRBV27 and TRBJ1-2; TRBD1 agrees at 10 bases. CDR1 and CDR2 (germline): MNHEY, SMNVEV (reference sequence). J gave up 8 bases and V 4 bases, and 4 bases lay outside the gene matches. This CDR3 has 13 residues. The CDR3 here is CASSWGTGEGYTF. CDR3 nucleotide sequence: TGTGCCAGCAGTTGGGGGACAGGGGAAGGCTACACCTTC.

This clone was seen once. CDR3 DNA: TGTGCCATCAGTGAGTCCAGCAATCAGCCCCAGCATTTT. Translating gives CAISESSNQPQHF. This chain links TRBV10-3 with TRBJ1-5; no clear D. The CDR3 covers 13 residues. Looked up from germline, CDR1 is ENHRY and CDR2 is SYGVKD. Trimming pared 0 bases from V and 1 base from J, leaving 1 base between.

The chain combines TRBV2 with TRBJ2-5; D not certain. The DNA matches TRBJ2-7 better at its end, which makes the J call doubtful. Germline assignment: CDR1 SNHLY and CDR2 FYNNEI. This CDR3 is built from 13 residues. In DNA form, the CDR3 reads TGTGCCAGCAGGGACGGGCGCTCCTACGAGCAGTACTTC. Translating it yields CASRDGRSYEQYF.

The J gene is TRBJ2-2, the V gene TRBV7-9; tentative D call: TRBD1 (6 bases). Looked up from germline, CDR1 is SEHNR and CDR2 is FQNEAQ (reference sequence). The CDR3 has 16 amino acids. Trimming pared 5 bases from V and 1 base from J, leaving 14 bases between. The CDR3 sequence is CASSHPQGLNTGELFF. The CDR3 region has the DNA TGTGCCAGCAGCCACCCACAGGGCCTGAACACCGGGGAGCTGTTTTTT.

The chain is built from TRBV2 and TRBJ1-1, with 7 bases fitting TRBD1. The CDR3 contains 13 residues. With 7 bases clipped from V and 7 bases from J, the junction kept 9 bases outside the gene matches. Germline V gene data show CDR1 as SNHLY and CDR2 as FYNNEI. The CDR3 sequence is CASNQGVSVEAFF. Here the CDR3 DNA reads TGTGCCAGCAACCAGGGGGTATCGGTTGAAGCTTTCTTT.

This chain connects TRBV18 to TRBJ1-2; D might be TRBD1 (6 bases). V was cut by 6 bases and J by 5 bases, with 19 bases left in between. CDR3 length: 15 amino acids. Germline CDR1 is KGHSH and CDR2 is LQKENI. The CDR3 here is CASSESLDRTYGYTF. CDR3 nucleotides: TGTGCCAGCTCCGAATCCCTTGACAGGACTTATGGCTACACCTTC.

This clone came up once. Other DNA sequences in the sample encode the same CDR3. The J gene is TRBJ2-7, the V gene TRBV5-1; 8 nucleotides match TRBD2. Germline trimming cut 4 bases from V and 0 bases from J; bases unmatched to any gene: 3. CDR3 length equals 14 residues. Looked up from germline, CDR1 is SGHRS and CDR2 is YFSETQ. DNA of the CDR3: TGCGCCAGCAGCCCGGGGGGGAGCTCCTACGAGCAGTACTTC. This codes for CASSPGGSSYEQYF. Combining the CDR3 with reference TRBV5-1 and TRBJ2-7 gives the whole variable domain KAGVTQTPRYLIKTRGQQVTLSCSPISGHRSVSWYQQTPGQGLQFLFEYFSETQRNKGNFPGRFSGRQFSNSRSEMNVSTLELGDSALYLCASSPGGSSYEQYFGPGTRLTVT.

CDR3 coding DNA: TGTGCCAGCAGTGACAGGACAGGGGGCCCGAACACTGAAGCTTTCTTT. It specifies CASSDRTGGPNTEAFF. The chain uses TRBV6-1 and TRBJ1-1; TRBD1 matches 11 bases. The CDR3 is 16 residues long. J lost 1 base, V lost 3 bases, and 4 bases had no gene match. The germline CDR1 and CDR2 sequences are MNHNS and SASEGT.

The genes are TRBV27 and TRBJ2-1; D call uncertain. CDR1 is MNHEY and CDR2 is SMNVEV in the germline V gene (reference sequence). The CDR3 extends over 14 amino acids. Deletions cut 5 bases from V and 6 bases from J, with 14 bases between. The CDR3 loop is CASSIHPSSNEQFF. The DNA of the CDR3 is TGTGCCAGCAGTATACACCCTTCGTCCAATGAGCAGTTCTTC.

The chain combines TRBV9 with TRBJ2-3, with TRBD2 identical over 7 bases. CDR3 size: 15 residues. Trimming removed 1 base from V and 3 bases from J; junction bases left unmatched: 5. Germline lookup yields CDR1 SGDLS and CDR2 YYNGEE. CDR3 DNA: TGTGCCAGCAGCGTATTGGGGGGGAGAACAGATACGCAGTATTTT. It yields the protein CASSVLGGRTDTQYF.

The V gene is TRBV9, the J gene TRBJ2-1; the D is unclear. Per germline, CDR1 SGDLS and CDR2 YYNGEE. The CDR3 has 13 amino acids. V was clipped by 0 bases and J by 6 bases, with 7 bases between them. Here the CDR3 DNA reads TGTGCCAGCAGCGTAGGACCCTCCAATGAGCAGTTCTTC. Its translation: CASSVGPSNEQFF.

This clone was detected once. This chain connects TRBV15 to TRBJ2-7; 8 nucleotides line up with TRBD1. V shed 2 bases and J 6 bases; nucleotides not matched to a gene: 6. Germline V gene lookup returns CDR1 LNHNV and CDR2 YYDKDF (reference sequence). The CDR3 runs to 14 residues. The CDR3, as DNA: TGTGCCACCAGCAGACCCGACGGGACAGGCGAGCAGTACTTC. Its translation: CATSRPDGTGEQYF.